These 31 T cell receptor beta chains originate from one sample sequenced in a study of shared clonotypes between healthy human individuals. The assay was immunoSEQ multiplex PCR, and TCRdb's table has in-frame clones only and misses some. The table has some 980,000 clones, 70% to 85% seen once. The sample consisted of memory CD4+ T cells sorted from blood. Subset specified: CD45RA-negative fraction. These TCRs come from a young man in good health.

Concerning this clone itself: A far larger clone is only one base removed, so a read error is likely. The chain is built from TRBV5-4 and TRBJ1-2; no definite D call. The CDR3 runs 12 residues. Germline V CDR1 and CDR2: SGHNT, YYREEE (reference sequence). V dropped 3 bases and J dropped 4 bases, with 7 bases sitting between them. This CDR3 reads CASSSGTYGYTF. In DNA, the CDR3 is TGTGCCAGCAGCTCAGGAACCTATGGCTACACCTTC.

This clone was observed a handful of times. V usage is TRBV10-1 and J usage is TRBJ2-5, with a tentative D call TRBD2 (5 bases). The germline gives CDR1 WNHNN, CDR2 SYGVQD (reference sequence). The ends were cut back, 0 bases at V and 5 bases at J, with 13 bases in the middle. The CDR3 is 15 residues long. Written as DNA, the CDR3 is TGCGCCAGCAGTGAGTCGAAGGTTCGAGGGGAGACCCAGTACTTC. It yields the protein CASSESKVRGETQYF.

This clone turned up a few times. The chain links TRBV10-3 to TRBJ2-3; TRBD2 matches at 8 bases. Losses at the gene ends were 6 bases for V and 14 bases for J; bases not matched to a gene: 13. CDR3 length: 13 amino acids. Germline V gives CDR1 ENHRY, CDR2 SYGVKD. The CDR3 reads CAISEKSGTSAYF. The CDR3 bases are TGTGCCATCAGCGAGAAATCCGGGACTAGTGCGTATTTT.

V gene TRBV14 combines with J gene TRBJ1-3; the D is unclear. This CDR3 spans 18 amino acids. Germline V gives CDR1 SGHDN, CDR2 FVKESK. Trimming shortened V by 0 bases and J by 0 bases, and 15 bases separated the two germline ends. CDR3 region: CASSQDLSSGYSGNTIYF. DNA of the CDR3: TGTGCCAGCAGCCAAGATCTTTCGAGCGGATACTCTGGAAACACCATATATTTT.

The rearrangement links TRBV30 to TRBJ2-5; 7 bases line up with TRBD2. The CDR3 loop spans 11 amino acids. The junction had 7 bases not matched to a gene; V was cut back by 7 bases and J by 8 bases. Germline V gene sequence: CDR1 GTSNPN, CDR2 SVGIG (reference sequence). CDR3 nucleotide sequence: TGTGCCTCTCGGCGGGAGCTTACCCAGTACTTC. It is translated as CASRRELTQYF.

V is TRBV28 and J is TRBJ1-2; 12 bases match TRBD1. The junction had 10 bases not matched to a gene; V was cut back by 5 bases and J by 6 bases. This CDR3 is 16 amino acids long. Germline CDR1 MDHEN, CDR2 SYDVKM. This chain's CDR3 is CASSPPVGQGADGYTF. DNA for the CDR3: TGTGCCAGCAGTCCTCCGGTGGGACAGGGGGCGGATGGCTACACCTTC.

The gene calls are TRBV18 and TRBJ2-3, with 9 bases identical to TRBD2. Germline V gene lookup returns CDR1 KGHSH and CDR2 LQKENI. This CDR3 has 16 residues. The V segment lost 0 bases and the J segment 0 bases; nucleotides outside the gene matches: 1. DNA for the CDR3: TGTGCCAGCTCACCACCGCTAGCGGGGAGCACAGATACGCAGTATTTT. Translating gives CASSPPLAGSTDTQYF.

The chain's CDR3 is CASNPHRGFYGYTF. The CDR3 DNA is TGTGCCAGCAACCCACACCGGGGGTTCTATGGCTACACCTTC. The chain links TRBV28 to TRBJ1-2; D possibly corresponds to TRBD1 (5 bases). The CDR3 length is 14 residues. V lost 7 bases and J lost 4, with 16 bases in between. Germline V gene sequence: CDR1 MDHEN, CDR2 SYDVKM.

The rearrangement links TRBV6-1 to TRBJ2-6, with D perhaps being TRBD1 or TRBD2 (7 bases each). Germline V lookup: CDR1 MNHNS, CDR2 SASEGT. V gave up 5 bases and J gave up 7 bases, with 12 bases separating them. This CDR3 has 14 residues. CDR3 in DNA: TGTGCCAGCAGTAACAGGGGACTAGCCAACGTCCTGACTTTC. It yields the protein CASSNRGLANVLTF.

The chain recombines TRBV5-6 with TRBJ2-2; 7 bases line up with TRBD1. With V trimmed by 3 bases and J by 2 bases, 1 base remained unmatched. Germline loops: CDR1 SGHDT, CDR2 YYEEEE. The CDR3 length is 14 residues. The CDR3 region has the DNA TGTGCCAGCAGCTACAGGGGTAACACCGGGGAGCTGTTTTTT. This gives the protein CASSYRGNTGELFF.

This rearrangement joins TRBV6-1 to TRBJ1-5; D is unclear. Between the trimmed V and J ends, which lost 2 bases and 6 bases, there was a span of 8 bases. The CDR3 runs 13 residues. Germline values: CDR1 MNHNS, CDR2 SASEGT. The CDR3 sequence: CASSENPRQPQHF. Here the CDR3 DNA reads TGTGCCAGCAGTGAAAACCCACGTCAGCCCCAGCATTTT.

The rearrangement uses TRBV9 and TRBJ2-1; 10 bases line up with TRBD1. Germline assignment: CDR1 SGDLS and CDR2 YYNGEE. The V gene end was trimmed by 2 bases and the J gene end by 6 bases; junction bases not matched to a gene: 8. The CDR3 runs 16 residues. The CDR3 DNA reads TGTGCCAGCAGCGTTGAGGGGACAGGGGTGGCCAATGAGCAGTTCTTC. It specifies CASSVEGTGVANEQFF. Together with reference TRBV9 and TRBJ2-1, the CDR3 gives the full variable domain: DSGVTQTPKHLITATGQRVTLRCSPRSGDLSVYWYQQSLDQGLQFLIQYYNGEERAKGNILERFSAQQFPDLHSELNLSSLELGDSALYFCASSVEGTGVANEQFFGPGTRLTVL.

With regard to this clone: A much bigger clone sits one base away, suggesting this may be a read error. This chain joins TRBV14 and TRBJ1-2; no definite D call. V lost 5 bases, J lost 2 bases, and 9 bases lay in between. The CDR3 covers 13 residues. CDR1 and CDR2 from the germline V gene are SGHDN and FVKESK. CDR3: CASSEYRNYGYTF. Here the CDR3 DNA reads TGTGCCAGCAGCGAGTACCGGAACTATGGCTACACCTTC.

The CDR3 here is CASRDYEAFF. The CDR3 DNA reads TGTGCCAGCAGGGACTATGAAGCTTTCTTT. The gene calls are TRBV28 and TRBJ1-1, with D uncertain. CDR3 size: 10 residues. Trimming removed 6 bases from V and 7 bases from J, with 6 bases in between. In germline, CDR1 is MDHEN, CDR2 SYDVKM.

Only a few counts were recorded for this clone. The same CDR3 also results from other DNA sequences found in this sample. CDR3 DNA sequence: TGTGCCAGCAGCTTACAGCGGTACAATGAGCAGTTCTTC. Protein: CASSLQRYNEQFF. The chain links TRBV11-2 to TRBJ2-1, with D maybe TRBD2 (5 bases). The CDR3 contains 13 residues. In germline, CDR1 is SGHAT, CDR2 FQNNGV. V lost 2 bases to trimming and J lost 4 bases, with 6 bases between them.

Here the CDR3 reads CASSLNPSYGDPRGELFF. The CDR3 nucleotides are TGTGCCAGCAGCTTAAACCCCTCGTACGGGGACCCCCGGGGGGAGCTGTTTTTT. J is TRBJ2-2 and V is TRBV7-9; possibly TRBD1 or TRBD2 for D (5 bases each). V was trimmed by 2 bases and J by 8 bases, leaving 24 bases between them. Germline V lookup: CDR1 SEHNR, CDR2 FQNEAQ (reference sequence). This CDR3 has 18 residues.

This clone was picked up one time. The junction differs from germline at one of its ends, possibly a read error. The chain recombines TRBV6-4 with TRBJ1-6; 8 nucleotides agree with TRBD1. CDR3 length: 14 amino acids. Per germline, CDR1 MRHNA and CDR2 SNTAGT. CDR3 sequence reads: CASTDRGNLVSLHF. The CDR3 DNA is TGTGCCAGCACTGACAGGGGAAATCTCGTGTCCCTCCACTTT.

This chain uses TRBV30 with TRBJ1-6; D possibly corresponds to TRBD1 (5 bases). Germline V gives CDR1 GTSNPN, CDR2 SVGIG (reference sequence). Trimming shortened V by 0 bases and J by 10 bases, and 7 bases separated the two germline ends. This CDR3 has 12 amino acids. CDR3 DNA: TGTGCCTGGAGTGTAGGGGAGTCACCCCTCCACTTT. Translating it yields CAWSVGESPLHF.

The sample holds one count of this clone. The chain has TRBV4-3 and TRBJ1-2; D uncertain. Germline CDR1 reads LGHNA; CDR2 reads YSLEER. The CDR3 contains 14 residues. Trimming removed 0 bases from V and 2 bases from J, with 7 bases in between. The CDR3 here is CASSQDLGNYGYTF. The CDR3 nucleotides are TGCGCCAGCAGCCAAGACCTGGGAAACTATGGCTACACCTTC.

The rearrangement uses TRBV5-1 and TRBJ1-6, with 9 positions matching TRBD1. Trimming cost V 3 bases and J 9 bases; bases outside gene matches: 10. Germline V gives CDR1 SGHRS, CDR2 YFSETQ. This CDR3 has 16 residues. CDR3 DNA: TGCGCCAGCAGCTGGTCCGGGACAGGGAATACTTCACCCCTCCACTTT. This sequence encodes CASSWSGTGNTSPLHF.

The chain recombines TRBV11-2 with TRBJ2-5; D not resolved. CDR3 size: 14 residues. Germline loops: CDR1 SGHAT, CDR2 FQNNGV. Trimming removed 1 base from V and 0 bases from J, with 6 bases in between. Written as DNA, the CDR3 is TGTGCCAGCAGCTTAGCCAGGTACCAAGAGACCCAGTACTTC. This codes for CASSLARYQETQYF.

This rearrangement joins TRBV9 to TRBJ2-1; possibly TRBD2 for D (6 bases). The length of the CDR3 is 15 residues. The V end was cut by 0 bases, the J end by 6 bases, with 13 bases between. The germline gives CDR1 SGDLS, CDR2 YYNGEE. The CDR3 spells CASSVVGGTGNEQFF. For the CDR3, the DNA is TGTGCCAGCAGCGTAGTGGGGGGAACGGGCAATGAGCAGTTCTTC. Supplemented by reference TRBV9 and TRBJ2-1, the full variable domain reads DSGVTQTPKHLITATGQRVTLRCSPRSGDLSVYWYQQSLDQGLQFLIQYYNGEERAKGNILERFSAQQFPDLHSELNLSSLELGDSALYFCASSVVGGTGNEQFFGPGTRLTVL.

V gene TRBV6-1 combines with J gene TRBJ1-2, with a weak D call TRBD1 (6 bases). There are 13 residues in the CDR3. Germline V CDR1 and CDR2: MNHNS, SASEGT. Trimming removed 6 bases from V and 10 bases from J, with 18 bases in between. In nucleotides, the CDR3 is TGTGCCAGCAGGAGACAGGTTCCTACTGACTACACCTTC. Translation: CASRRQVPTDYTF.

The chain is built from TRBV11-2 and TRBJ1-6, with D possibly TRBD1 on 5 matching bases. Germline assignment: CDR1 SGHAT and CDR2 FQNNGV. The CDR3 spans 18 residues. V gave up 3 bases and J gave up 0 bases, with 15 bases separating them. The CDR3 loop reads CASSLAGATSSYNSPLHF. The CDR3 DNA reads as TGTGCCAGCAGCTTGGCCGGGGCGACCAGCTCCTATAATTCACCCCTCCACTTT.

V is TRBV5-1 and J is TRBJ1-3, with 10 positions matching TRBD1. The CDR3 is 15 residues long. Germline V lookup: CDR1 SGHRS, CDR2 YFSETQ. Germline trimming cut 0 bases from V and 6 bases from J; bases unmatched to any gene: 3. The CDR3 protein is CASSLDGTGVNTIYF. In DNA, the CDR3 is TGCGCCAGCAGCTTGGACGGGACAGGGGTAAACACCATATATTTT. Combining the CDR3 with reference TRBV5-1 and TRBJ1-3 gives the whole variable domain KAGVTQTPRYLIKTRGQQVTLSCSPISGHRSVSWYQQTPGQGLQFLFEYFSETQRNKGNFPGRFSGRQFSNSRSEMNVSTLELGDSALYLCASSLDGTGVNTIYFGEGSWLTVV.

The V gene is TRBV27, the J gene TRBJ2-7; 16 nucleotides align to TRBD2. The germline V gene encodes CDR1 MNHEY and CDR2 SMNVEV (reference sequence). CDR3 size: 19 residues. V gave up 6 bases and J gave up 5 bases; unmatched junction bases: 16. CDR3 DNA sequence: TGTGCCAGCAGCCTCCTCCGGACAGGGGGACTAGCGGGAGGGAACGAGCAGTACTTC. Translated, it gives CASSLLRTGGLAGGNEQYF.

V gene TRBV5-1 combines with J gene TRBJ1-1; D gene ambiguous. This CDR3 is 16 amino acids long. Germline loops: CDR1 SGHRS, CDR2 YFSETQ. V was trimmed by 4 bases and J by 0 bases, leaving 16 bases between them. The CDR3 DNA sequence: TGCGCCAGCAGCCGTGATGGTCAAATCATGAACACTGAAGCTTTCTTT. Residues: CASSRDGQIMNTEAFF.

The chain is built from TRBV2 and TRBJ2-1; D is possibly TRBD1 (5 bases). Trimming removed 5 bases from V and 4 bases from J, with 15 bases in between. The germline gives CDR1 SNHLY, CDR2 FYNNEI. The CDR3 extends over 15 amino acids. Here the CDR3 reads CASSFSGQKYNEQFF. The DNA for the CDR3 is TGTGCCAGCAGTTTTTCCGGACAAAAGTACAATGAGCAGTTCTTC.

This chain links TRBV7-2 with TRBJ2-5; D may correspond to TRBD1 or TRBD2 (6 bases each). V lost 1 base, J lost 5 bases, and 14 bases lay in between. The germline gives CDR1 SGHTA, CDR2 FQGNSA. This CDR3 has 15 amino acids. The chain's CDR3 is CASSLEGGLGETQYF. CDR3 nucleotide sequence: TGTGCCAGCAGCTTAGAGGGGGGCCTTGGGGAGACCCAGTACTTC.

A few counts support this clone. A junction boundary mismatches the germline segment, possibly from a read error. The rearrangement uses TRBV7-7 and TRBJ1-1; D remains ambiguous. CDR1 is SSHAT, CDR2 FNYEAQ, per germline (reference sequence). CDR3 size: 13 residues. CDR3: CASSLTSVSEAFF. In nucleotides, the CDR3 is TGTGCTAGCAGCTTAACCTCAGTCTCTGAAGCTTTCTTT.

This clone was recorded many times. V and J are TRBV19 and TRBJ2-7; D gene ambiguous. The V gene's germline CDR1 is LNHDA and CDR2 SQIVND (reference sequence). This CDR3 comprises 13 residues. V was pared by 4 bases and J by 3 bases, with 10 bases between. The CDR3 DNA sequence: TGTGCCAGTAGTAGGACCCTATTCTACGAGCAGTACTTC. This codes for CASSRTLFYEQYF.